This T cell receptor beta chain originates from a study of T cell changes during pregnancy in multiple sclerosis. Per the germline V gene, CDR1 is PRHDT and CDR2 is FYEKMQ (reference sequence). Between the trimmed V and J ends, which lost 3 bases and 2 bases, there was a span of 10 bases. There are 14 residues in the CDR3. The data were produced by immunoSEQ multiplex PCR, yet TCRdb's version contains in-frame clones alone and is incomplete. The repertoire holds roughly 73,000 clones, with 90% to 95% as singletons. Source: peripheral blood, taken in the second trimester of pregnancy. The clonotype originates from a female donor in good health, enrolled as a control in a pregnancy study. The gene calls are TRBV13 and TRBJ1-2; D is possibly TRBD1 (5 bases). The CDR3 sequence is CASSFGGENYGYTF. DNA for the CDR3: TGTGCCAGCAGCTTTGGGGGGGAAAACTATGGCTACACCTTC.